Listed below are T cell receptor beta chains from one sample, sequenced in a study of T cells in localized non-small cell lung cancer. Sequencing was performed with immunoSEQ multiplex PCR; in TCRdb, only in-frame clones are kept and a portion is missing. In the table there are tens of thousands of clones, roughly 83% of which are singletons. The sample was peripheral blood, taken before any cancer treatment. The receptor source for this set is a female donor older than 55 with stage I lung adenocarcinoma. Each CDR3 is given with its conserved first and last residue. A D gene is named only where the DNA matches it firmly. Size is stated for part of the rows, as once, few or many counts, or as a class when the clone is expanded.

d_call,v_call,clone_size,j_call,cdr3_length,cdr3_aa,cdr3_nt
.,TRBV7-2,.,TRBJ1-2,14,CASSLVGTDYGYTF,TGTGCCAGCAGCTTAGTTGGGACCGACTATGGCTACACCTTC
.,TRBV5-1,.,TRBJ1-2,13,CASSPGTDEGYTF,TGCGCCAGCAGCCCCGGGACTGATGAGGGCTACACCTTC
TRBD1,TRBV6-1,.,TRBJ1-2,13,CASRQDRDYGYTF,TGTGCCAGCAGGCAAGACAGGGACTATGGCTACACCTTC
TRBD1,TRBV27,.,TRBJ1-1,14,CASSLGVGGHEAFF,TGTGCCAGCAGTTTAGGAGTAGGGGGCCATGAAGCTTTCTTT
TRBD1,TRBV9,.,TRBJ2-3,16,CASSGRDRVDTDTQYF,TGTGCCAGCAGCGGCCGGGACAGGGTCGACACAGATACGCAGTATTTT
.,TRBV5-1,few,TRBJ2-3,14,CASSLGGTGDTQYF,TGCGCCAGCAGCTTGGGGGGAACTGGGGATACGCAGTATTTT
.,TRBV11-2,once,TRBJ1-4,16,CASSQGQFATNEKLFF,TGTGCCAGCAGCCAAGGACAGTTTGCAACTAATGAAAAACTGTTTTTT
TRBD1,TRBV6-1,.,TRBJ2-7,12,CASVGTGGLEYF,TGTGCCAGCGTCGGGACAGGGGGCCTTGAGTACTTC
TRBD2,TRBV29-1,once,TRBJ2-1,14,CSGGTSGTYNEQFF,TGCAGCGGCGGGACTAGCGGGACCTACAATGAGCAGTTCTTC
.,TRBV4-1,.,TRBJ1-3,17,CASSQVGGAASGNTIYF,TGCGCCAGCAGCCAAGTAGGAGGGGCAGCCTCTGGAAACACCATATATTTT
.,TRBV27,.,TRBJ1-1,14,CASSTSIMNTEAFF,TGTGCCAGCAGTACCTCAATCATGAACACTGAAGCTTTCTTT
TRBD1,TRBV29-1,.,TRBJ1-2,13,CSVDSGGDYGYTF,TGCAGCGTTGATTCAGGGGGTGACTATGGCTACACCTTC
.,TRBV19,.,TRBJ1-5,14,CASSILDSNQPQHF,TGTGCCAGTAGTATCTTGGATAGCAATCAGCCCCAGCATTTT
.,TRBV10-2,.,TRBJ1-3,16,CASSPESRGSGNTIYF,TGCGCCAGCAGTCCCGAGTCTCGGGGCTCTGGAAACACCATATATTTT
.,TRBV7-6,.,TRBJ2-1,12,CASRHPRGEQFF,TGTGCCAGCAGACACCCTAGGGGTGAGCAGTTCTTC
.,TRBV6-5,.,TRBJ2-7,15,CASNETGTSSYEQYF,TGTGCCAGCAATGAGACAGGGACTTCTTCCTACGAGCAGTACTTC
.,TRBV2,few,TRBJ2-5,15,CASSEFRTEQETQYF,TGTGCCAGCAGTGAATTTAGGACAGAGCAAGAGACCCAGTACTTC
.,TRBV27,.,TRBJ1-1,15,CASRRLQRLNTEAFF,TGTGCCAGCAGACGACTACAGAGGCTGAACACTGAAGCTTTCTTT
.,TRBV7-5,.,TRBJ2-5,14,CVRSLGQGKETQYF,TGTGTCAGAAGCCTCGGACAGGGAAAAGAGACCCAGTACTTC
TRBD2,TRBV10-3,.,TRBJ2-7,15,CAISLKGLAGIEQYF,TGTGCCATCAGCCTTAAGGGACTAGCGGGTATCGAGCAGTACTTC
.,TRBV9,.,TRBJ1-2,14,CASSAGTATYGYTF,TGTGCCAGCAGCGCCGGGACGGCGACCTATGGCTACACCTTC
.,TRBV19,.,TRBJ2-1,15,CASSLGGGMYNEQFF,TGTGCCAGTAGTCTCGGGGGAGGAATGTACAATGAGCAGTTCTTC
.,TRBV6-5,.,TRBJ1-2,13,CASSYERGGGYTF,TGTGCCAGCAGTTACGAGAGGGGAGGCGGCTACACCTTC
.,TRBV7-3,.,TRBJ2-3,13,CASSPTGADTQYF,TGTGCCAGCAGCCCGACAGGAGCAGATACGCAGTATTTT
TRBD2,TRBV28,few,TRBJ2-5,18,CASSLRRQGTSWRETQYF,TGTGCCAGCAGTTTACGACGACAAGGGACTAGCTGGCGGGAGACCCAGTACTTC
.,TRBV6-6,few,TRBJ1-1,16,CASSYSILGANTEAFF,TGTGCCAGCAGTTACTCTATCTTGGGGGCGAACACTGAAGCTTTCTTT
TRBD2,TRBV7-8,.,TRBJ2-1,17,CASSSAGTSGRASEQFF,TGTGCCAGCAGCTCGGCCGGGACTAGCGGGAGGGCCTCTGAGCAGTTCTTC
TRBD2,TRBV7-9,.,TRBJ2-1,15,CASSLGGLADNEQFF,TGTGCCAGCAGCTTAGGAGGACTAGCGGACAATGAGCAGTTCTTC
TRBD1,TRBV5-1,.,TRBJ2-7,14,CASSFRDRVYEQYF,TGCGCCAGCAGCTTCCGGGACAGGGTCTACGAGCAGTACTTC
TRBD2,TRBV2,.,TRBJ2-7,16,CASSEGTSGIPSGQYF,TGTGCCAGCAGTGAGGGAACTAGCGGGATCCCCTCGGGGCAGTACTTC
.,TRBV6-5,.,TRBJ2-7,14,CASSPDLTYYEQYF,TGTGCCAGCAGTCCAGACCTGACCTACTACGAGCAGTACTTC
.,TRBV10-2,.,TRBJ1-5,14,CASSDMAVNQPQHF,TGCGCCAGCAGTGATATGGCAGTCAATCAGCCCCAGCATTTT
.,TRBV7-3,.,TRBJ1-3,15,CASSFVGGSGNTIYF,TGTGCCAGCAGCTTCGTCGGGGGCTCTGGAAACACCATATATTTT